The sequence of this T cell receptor (beta chain) was determined in a study of OX40 agonist ivuxolimab in advanced cancers. Overall study: Therapy given before enrollment (anti-PD-1, anti-PD-L1 or anti-CTLA-4) was allowed, and roughly 42% had some.

The germline gives CDR1 SGDLS, CDR2 YYNGEE. Trimming shortened V by 5 bases and J by 5 bases, and 12 bases separated the two germline ends. The CDR3 totals 13 residues. The method was immunoSEQ multiplex PCR; TCRdb's version includes in-frame clones alone and lacks a portion of them. Of approximately 44,000 clones detected, about nine tenths appear once; the ten largest clones hold around 28%. Blood sampling was done at baseline, cycle 4 day 1, and cycle 7 day 1. This TCR derives from an adult with an advanced solid tumor such as melanoma, head and neck, liver or kidney cancer. Sequencing used CD4+ or CD8+ T cells sorted from blood, obtained in a trial of the OX40 agonist ivuxolimab. The chain joins TRBV9 to TRBJ2-3; D is uncertain. CDR3 in DNA: TGTGCCAGCAGTCGAGACTGGGTAGATACGCAGTATTTT. Residues: CASSRDWVDTQYF.